This T cell receptor (beta chain) was obtained from a study of cytomegalovirus exposure and HLA in healthy donors. The germline V and J ends were trimmed by 5 bases and 6 bases, with 19 bases remaining between them. This CDR3 spans 15 amino acids. CDR1 SGHTA and CDR2 FQGTGA come from the germline V gene. This clone is a singleton in its sample. PCR used 60 Vbeta primers and 13 Jbeta primers. As processed by the authors: Roughly 80 million unique TCR beta chains, some 11 million shared, were counted in a later analysis. Only in-frame clones appear in the TCRdb table, and some are missing; sequencing was by immunoSEQ multiplex PCR. V, J and clone size were drawn from that table, and D and trimming were deduced from the DNA. Among fewer than 200,000 clones listed, roughly two thirds were seen once.

Sequencing input: PBMCs. The receptor comes from a middle-aged woman in good health and CMV-seropositive. This rearrangement joins TRBV7-3 to TRBJ2-5, with D perhaps TRBD2 (6 bases). DNA for the CDR3: TGTGCCAGCAGCCCCACGGGGGATCCTCCGAAGACCCAGTACTTC. Translation gives CASSPTGDPPKTQYF.